Reported below is one T cell receptor (beta chain). The antigen remains unidentified. TCRdb re-called the RT-PCR reads with MiXCR, one entry per CDR3 protein. The repertoire consists of some 600,000 distinct CDR3 sequences, with around 15% occurring once and the leading ten covering approximately 7.6%. This record comes from a study of response to subunit inactivated influenza vaccine. Study observations and caveats: The authors suggested that every seasonal influenza vaccination recruits few new T cells.

Per germline, CDR1 DFQATT and CDR2 SNEGSKA (reference sequence). The CDR3 sequence is 13 residues long. The V and J ends lost 2 bases and 6 bases respectively, with 11 bases between them. The sequenced sample was PBMCs from blood, obtained 14 to 15 days before vaccination. This clonotype originated in a middle-aged man who received an inactivated influenza vaccine. This chain links TRBV20-1 with TRBJ1-5; D is perhaps TRBD1 (5 bases). The CDR3 reads CSARPGPTQPQHF. Here the CDR3 DNA reads TGCAGTGCTAGACCGGGACCTACTCAGCCCCAGCATTTT.